A selection of T cell receptor beta chains follows, all from one sample in a study of response to subunit inactivated influenza vaccine. TCRdb re-analysed the RT-PCR reads in MiXCR, keeping a single row per CDR3 protein. Of under 200,000 distinct CDR3 sequences listed, about a tenth are singletons. The source material was non-naive T cells sorted from PBMCs, sampled about 40 days after vaccination. These receptors all stem from a man in his fifties or sixties who received an inactivated influenza vaccine. CDR3s include the opening cysteine and the closing phenylalanine or tryptophan. A D gene is named only where the DNA matches it firmly. The size of a clone is reported for some rows only, either as once, few or many, or as a class for expanded clones.

d_call,v_call,j_call,clone_size,cdr3_nt,cdr3_aa
TRBD2,TRBV20-1,TRBJ2-7,NA,TGCAGTGCTTATACCGGGACTAGCGCCTACGAGCAGTACTTC,CSAYTGTSAYEQYF
NA,TRBV5-6,TRBJ2-3,NA,TGTGCCAGCAGCCCGTGGCCTAGCGAAGATACGCAGTATTTT,CASSPWPSEDTQYF
NA,TRBV9,TRBJ1-2,NA,TGTGCCAGCAGCTCCGGGGGGGTAGGCGGCTACACCTTC,CASSSGGVGGYTF
NA,TRBV2,TRBJ2-2,few,TGTGCCAGCGTCCCCCTGGTCGACACCGGGGAGCTGTTTTTT,CASVPLVDTGELFF
NA,TRBV12-1,TRBJ2-7,NA,TGTGCCAGCAGCTTCTATCCAGAAGTGGAGCAGTACTTC,CASSFYPEVEQYF
TRBD2,TRBV20-1,TRBJ2-2,few,TGCAGTGCTAGAGATTTGGGGGGGAGAGGTACCGGGGAGCTGTTTTTT,CSARDLGGRGTGELFF
TRBD1,TRBV9,TRBJ2-2,NA,TGTGCCAGCAGCCAGCAGACAGGGCCCGGGGAGCTGTTTTTT,CASSQQTGPGELFF
TRBD2,TRBV11-2,TRBJ2-3,many,TGTGCCAGCAGCGCCCAAGCGGGAGCGTCCGCAGATACGCAGTATTTT,CASSAQAGASADTQYF
NA,TRBV7-2,TRBJ2-1,few,TGTGCCAGCAGCTTACTCTCAGGCCTCCGTGGGGGGGAGCAGTTCTTC,CASSLLSGLRGGEQFF
NA,TRBV20-1,TRBJ2-7,NA,TGCAGTGCTAGTCCCCCGGGCCCCCGCTCCTACGAGCAGTACTTC,CSASPPGPRSYEQYF
NA,TRBV28,TRBJ2-5,few,TGTGCCAGCAGTTCCCGGACAGAGTACCAAGAGACCCAGTACTTC,CASSSRTEYQETQYF
NA,TRBV15,TRBJ1-6,few,TGTGCCACCAGCAGACGCAATAATTCACCCCTCCACTTT,CATSRRNNSPLHF
TRBD1,TRBV12-3/TRBV12-4,TRBJ2-7,NA,TGTGCCAGCAGTTTCCTCCCGGGACAGGGGATCCACGAGCAGTACTTC,CASSFLPGQGIHEQYF
NA,TRBV7-2,TRBJ2-3,few,TGTGCCAGCAGCTTAGCCGCGAGGGGGGACACAGATACGCAGTATTTT,CASSLAARGDTDTQYF
TRBD2,TRBV20-1,TRBJ2-1,NA,TGCAGTGTCCCATATACGCGGGAGGGCCGGGCGGGGTTCTTC,CSVPYTREGRAGFF
NA,TRBV27,TRBJ2-1,NA,TGTGCCAGCAGTTTATCTTTTCGGGGAGAGCAGTTCTTC,CASSLSFRGEQFF
NA,TRBV19,TRBJ1-1,NA,TGTGCCAGTAGTTTACCGGGGGGGCAGTGGACTGAAGCTTTCTTT,CASSLPGGQWTEAFF
NA,TRBV11-2,TRBJ2-1,many,TGTGCCAGCAGCTTACTATACCAGGGCTATGAGCAGTTCTTC,CASSLLYQGYEQFF
NA,TRBV3-1,TRBJ2-2,NA,TGTGCCAGCAGCCAAGTTAAGGGGCTGAACACCGGGGAGCTGTTTTTT,CASSQVKGLNTGELFF
TRBD1,TRBV11-1,TRBJ1-4,few,TGTGCCAGCGCTGGCAGGGGGCGCGAAAAACTGTTTTTT,CASAGRGREKLFF
NA,TRBV21-1,TRBJ1-4,few,TGTGCCAGCAGCAAAGAGGGACAGGGTGCAACTAATGAAAAACTGTTTTTT,CASSKEGQGATNEKLFF
TRBD1,TRBV12-3/TRBV12-4,TRBJ1-4,NA,TGTGCCAGCAGACTGGGGACAGGGACTGAAAAACTGTTTTTT,CASRLGTGTEKLFF
NA,TRBV20-1,TRBJ2-1,few,TGCAGTGCTAGGGCCTATAACTCCTACAATGAGCAGTTCTTC,CSARAYNSYNEQFF
TRBD1,TRBV20-1,TRBJ2-7,NA,TGCAGTGCTAGAGGACAGGGATCTCCCTACGAGCAGTACTTC,CSARGQGSPYEQYF
NA,TRBV12-3/TRBV12-4,TRBJ2-2,NA,TGTGCCAGCAGACCCGGGGAGCGCACCGGGGAGCTGTTTTTT,CASRPGERTGELFF
NA,TRBV5-1,TRBJ1-4,many,TGCGCCAGCAGCCGCGGGACGGCAACTAATGAAAAACTGTTTTTT,CASSRGTATNEKLFF